Below, 12 T cell receptor beta chains from the same sample are listed, as sequenced in a study of early T cells in non-severe SARS-CoV-2 infection. MiXCR was run by TCRdb on the 5' RACE reads, yielding one entry per CDR3 protein. The sample records tens of thousands of distinct CDR3 sequences, about 11% being singletons. The specimen comprised whole blood, sampled at baseline. These receptors all stem from an adult who was a healthcare worker with PCR-confirmed SARS-CoV-2 infection or an uninfected control (not recorded which).

This chain joins TRBV11-2 and TRBJ2-3, with TRBD2 matching over 11 bases. The germline V gene has CDR1 SGHAT and CDR2 FQNNGV. There are 16 residues in the CDR3. J lost 2 bases, V lost 5 bases, and 6 bases had no gene match. CDR3 bases: TGTGCCAGCAGCATCGCTAGCGGGGGGTACACAGATACGCAGTATTTT. Its protein product is CASSIASGGYTDTQYF.

The chain links TRBV6-5 to TRBJ2-7, with a possible D match to TRBD1 (6 bases). This CDR3 region has 13 residues. The germline V gene has CDR1 MNHEY and CDR2 SVGAGI. V gave up 6 bases and J gave up 3 bases, with 12 bases separating them. In nucleotides, the CDR3 is TGTGCCAGCAGACTTACAGGGAACTACGAGCAGTACTTC. As protein: CASRLTGNYEQYF.

This clonotype has only a few counts. The V gene is TRBV5-1, the J gene TRBJ2-7, with D hard to call. This CDR3 comprises 14 residues. Germline CDR1 and CDR2: SGHRS and YFSETQ. Trimming stripped 1 base from V and 1 base from J, with 9 bases between. In DNA form, the CDR3 reads TGCGCCAGCAGCTTGCCAGACGGGTCCTACGAGCAGTACTTC. Protein: CASSLPDGSYEQYF. The full variable domain, completed using reference TRBV5-1 and TRBJ2-7, is KAGVTQTPRYLIKTRGQQVTLSCSPISGHRSVSWYQQTPGQGLQFLFEYFSETQRNKGNFPGRFSGRQFSNSRSEMNVSTLELGDSALYLCASSLPDGSYEQYFGPGTRLTVT.

The J gene is TRBJ2-7, the V gene TRBV10-3; tentatively, D is TRBD1 (6 bases). The germline V gene encodes CDR1 ENHRY and CDR2 SYGVKD. The CDR3 loop spans 15 amino acids. The V end was cut by 4 bases, the J end by 4 bases, with 17 bases between. The CDR3 loop is CAISGTAVNLYEQYF. The CDR3 DNA follows: TGTGCCATCAGTGGGACAGCCGTGAACTTATACGAGCAGTACTTC.

The table lists this clonotype with a few counts. This chain links TRBV20-1 with TRBJ2-4; 13 positions match TRBD2. The CDR3 is made up of 13 amino acids. J lost 7 bases, V lost 7 bases, and 4 bases had no gene match. Germline CDR1 reads DFQATT; CDR2 reads SNEGSKA (reference sequence). CDR3 loop: CSGGTSGVNIQYF. CDR3 nucleotides: TGCAGTGGAGGGACTAGCGGGGTGAACATTCAGTACTTC.

This clonotype was detected ten times or more. The chain couples TRBV12-3 or TRBV12-4 to TRBJ1-2; TRBD1 might be the D (6 bases). The germline V and J ends were trimmed by 10 bases and 0 bases, with 18 bases remaining between them. CDR3 length: 15 residues. CDR3 amino acids: CATSQGPWANYGYTF. The CDR3 region has the DNA TGTGCCACTAGTCAGGGGCCCTGGGCTAACTATGGCTACACCTTC.

This clonotype was seen a few times. The gene calls are TRBV19 and TRBJ1-5; D unresolved. CDR3 length equals 16 residues. V lost 2 bases and J 2 bases, leaving 13 bases between the germline ends. Germline CDR1 and CDR2: LNHDA and SQIVND (reference sequence). The CDR3 loop reads CASSIQRIDGNQPQHF. The CDR3 region has the DNA TGTGCCAGTAGTATACAGCGCATCGACGGCAATCAGCCCCAGCATTTT.

Notes on this clonotype: Possible read error: a much larger clone is one base away. J is TRBJ1-3 and V is TRBV30; no clear D gene. Trimming pared 0 bases from V and 4 bases from J, leaving 10 bases between. This CDR3 comprises 14 residues. Germline values: CDR1 GTSNPN, CDR2 SVGIG (reference sequence). The CDR3 nucleotides read TGTGCCTGGAGTGTACTGGTTCACGGAAACACCATATATTTT. It yields the protein CAWSVLVHGNTIYF.

The chain joins TRBV10-3 to TRBJ2-3; D is undetermined. Germline V lookup: CDR1 ENHRY, CDR2 SYGVKD. The V end lost 5 bases, the J end lost 0 bases, and 9 bases lay between the germline ends. The CDR3 sequence is 14 residues long. As DNA, the CDR3 is TGTGCCATCAGTCCAACCCCCAGCACAGATACGCAGTATTTT. Protein: CAISPTPSTDTQYF.

This chain uses TRBV5-6 with TRBJ1-2; D perhaps matches TRBD1 (6 bases). CDR3 length: 13 amino acids. V was trimmed by 4 bases and J by 8 bases, leaving 15 bases between them. Germline lookup yields CDR1 SGHDT and CDR2 YYEEEE. CDR3 sequence: CASSRQGPGGYTF. CDR3 DNA: TGTGCCAGCAGCCGTCAGGGGCCCGGCGGCTACACCTTC.

This clonotype was observed a few times. This chain joins TRBV6-5 and TRBJ1-1; D is possibly TRBD1 (6 bases). The CDR3 extends over 14 amino acids. CDR1 MNHEY and CDR2 SVGAGI come from the germline V gene. V lost 8 bases and J 5 bases, leaving 18 bases between the germline ends. The CDR3 protein is CASSPVGAGTEAFF. The CDR3 DNA reads as TGTGCCAGCTCCCCGGTGGGGGCAGGGACTGAAGCTTTCTTT.

In its sample, this clonotype was seen a few times. The chain links TRBV20-1 to TRBJ2-5; D is unresolved. The CDR3 is made up of 13 amino acids. Trimming cost V 3 bases and J 4 bases, with 12 bases left between them. Looked up from germline, CDR1 is DFQATT and CDR2 is SNEGSKA (reference sequence). CDR3 loop: CSASPHMAETQYF. CDR3 nucleotides: TGCAGTGCTAGCCCACATATGGCAGAGACCCAGTACTTC.